The rows below give T cell receptor beta chains drawn from one sample of a study of blood T cells in healthy people across ages. Each CDR3 protein is one row after TCRdb ran MiXCR on the 5' RACE reads. The sample includes more than 1 million distinct CDR3 sequences, roughly 45% of them seen just once. Sequencing was performed on blood. The receptors were sampled from a woman in her sixties or seventies in good health. Both conserved end residues are part of each CDR3. D genes are given only for firm matches. Size values are once, few and many counts, or a class for expanded clones, and some rows have none.

>TRBV4-2|.|TRBJ2-1|many
TGTGCCAGCAGCCAAGACAATGAGCAGTTCTTC
CASSQDNEQFF
>TRBV7-8|TRBD1|TRBJ2-3|.
TGTGCCAGCGGCTTAGCACCGGGACAGGGGGGCACAGATACGCAGTATTTT
CASGLAPGQGGTDTQYF
>TRBV20-1|.|TRBJ2-1|.
TGCAGTGCTAGAGGAGGGCTAGAGGTGAATGAGCAGTTCTTC
CSARGGLEVNEQFF
>TRBV7-8|.|TRBJ1-5|.
TGTGCCAGCAGCTCCCTCGGCGCAGGCGAGACGAGTCAGCCCCAGCATTTT
CASSSLGAGETSQPQHF
>TRBV28|.|TRBJ2-3|few
TGTGCCAGCTCCTCCGGGGGGCTCGGGGATACGCAGTATTTT
CASSSGGLGDTQYF
>TRBV6-1|TRBD2|TRBJ2-1|.
TGTGCCAGCAGACCGGGGGGACTAGCGGGAGGACTGAGGCGGCATGAGCAGTTCTTC
CASRPGGLAGGLRRHEQFF
>TRBV10-3|TRBD2|TRBJ2-1|few
TGTGCCATCAGCTCCGGACTAGCGGGGAACAATGAGCAGTTCTTC
CAISSGLAGNNEQFF
>TRBV6-6|TRBD1|TRBJ1-2|.
TGTGCCAGCAGTTTTCCCGGACAGGGGGCGCCCGGCTACACCTTC
CASSFPGQGAPGYTF
>TRBV7-9|TRBD1|TRBJ2-7|.
TGTGCCAGCAGCTTCGGACAGGAGCCCTACGAGCAGTACTTC
CASSFGQEPYEQYF
>TRBV5-1|TRBD2|TRBJ2-1|few
TGCGCCAGCAGCCCTAGCGGGAGCGGGACCGGGGAGCAGTTCTTC
CASSPSGSGTGEQFF
>TRBV10-2|TRBD2|TRBJ2-5|.
TGCGCCAGCGCTGAGGCGACTAGCGGTAAACAAGAGACCCAGTACTTC
CASAEATSGKQETQYF
>TRBV14|.|TRBJ2-7|.
TGTGCCAGCAGCCAATCTCGGGGACCCTACGAGCAGTACTTC
CASSQSRGPYEQYF
>TRBV7-9|.|TRBJ2-1|few
TGTGCCAGCAGCCTCACTGGTACCAATGAGCAGTTCTTC
CASSLTGTNEQFF
>TRBV5-1|.|TRBJ2-2|.
TGCGCCACCACGCGAGGGCTTAGAGGGCCCGAGGGGGAGCTGTTTTTT
CATTRGLRGPEGELFF